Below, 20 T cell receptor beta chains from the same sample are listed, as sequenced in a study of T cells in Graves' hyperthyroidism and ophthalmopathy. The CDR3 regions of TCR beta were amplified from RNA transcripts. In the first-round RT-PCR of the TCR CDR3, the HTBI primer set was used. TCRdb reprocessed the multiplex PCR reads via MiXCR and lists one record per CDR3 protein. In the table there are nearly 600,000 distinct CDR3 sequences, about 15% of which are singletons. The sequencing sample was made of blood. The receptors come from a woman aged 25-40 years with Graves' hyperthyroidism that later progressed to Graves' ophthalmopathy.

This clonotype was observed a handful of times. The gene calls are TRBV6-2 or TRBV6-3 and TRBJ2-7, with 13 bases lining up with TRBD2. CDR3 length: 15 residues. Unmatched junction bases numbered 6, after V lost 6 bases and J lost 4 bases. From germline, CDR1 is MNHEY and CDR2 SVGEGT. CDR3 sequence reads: CASSPLGLAGYEQYF. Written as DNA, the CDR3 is TGTGCCAGCAGCCCCCTGGGACTAGCGGGATACGAGCAGTACTTC.

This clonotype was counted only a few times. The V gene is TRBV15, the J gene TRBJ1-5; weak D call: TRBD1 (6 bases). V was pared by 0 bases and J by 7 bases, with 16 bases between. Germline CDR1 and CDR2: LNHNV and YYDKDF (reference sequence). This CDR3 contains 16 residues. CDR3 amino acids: CATSRDRGDGGQPQHF. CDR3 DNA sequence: TGTGCCACCAGCAGAGATAGGGGGGACGGAGGGCAGCCCCAGCATTTT. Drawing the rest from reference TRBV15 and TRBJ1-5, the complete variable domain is DAMVIQNPRYQVTQFGKPVTLSCSQTLNHNVMYWYQQKSSQAPKLLFHYYDKDFNNEADTPDNFQSRRPNTSFCFLDIRSPGLGDTAMYLCATSRDRGDGGQPQHFGDGTRLSIL.

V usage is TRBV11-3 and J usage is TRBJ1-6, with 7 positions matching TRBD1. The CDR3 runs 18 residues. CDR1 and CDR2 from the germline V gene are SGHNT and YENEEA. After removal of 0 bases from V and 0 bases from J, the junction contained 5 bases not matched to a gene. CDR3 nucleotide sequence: TGTGCCAGCAGCTTAGAAACAGGGGCCAGCTCCTATAATTCACCCCTCCACTTT. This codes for CASSLETGASSYNSPLHF. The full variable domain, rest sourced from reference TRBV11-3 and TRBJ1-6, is EAGVVQSPRYKIIEKKQPVAFWCNPISGHNTLYWYLQNLGQGPELLIRYENEEAVDDSQLPKDRFSAERLKGVDSTLKIQPAELGDSAVYLCASSLETGASSYNSPLHFGNGTRLTVT.

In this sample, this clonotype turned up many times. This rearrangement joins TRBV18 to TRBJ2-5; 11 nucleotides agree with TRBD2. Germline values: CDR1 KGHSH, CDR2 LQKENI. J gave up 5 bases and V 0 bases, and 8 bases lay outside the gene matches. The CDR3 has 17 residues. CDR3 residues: CASSPPIAGGPRETQYF. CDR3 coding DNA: TGTGCCAGCTCACCACCTATAGCGGGAGGGCCGAGGGAGACCCAGTACTTC.

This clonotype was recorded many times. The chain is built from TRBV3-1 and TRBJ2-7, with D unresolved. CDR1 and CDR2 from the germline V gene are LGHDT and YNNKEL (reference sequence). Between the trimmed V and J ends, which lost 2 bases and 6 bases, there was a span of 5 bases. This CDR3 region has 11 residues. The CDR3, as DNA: TGTGCCAGCAGCCAAATGCGCGAGCAGTACTTC. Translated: CASSQMREQYF.

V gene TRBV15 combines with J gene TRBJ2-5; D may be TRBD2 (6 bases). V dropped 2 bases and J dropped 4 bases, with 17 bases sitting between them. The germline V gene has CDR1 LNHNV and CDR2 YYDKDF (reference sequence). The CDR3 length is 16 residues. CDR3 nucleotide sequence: TGTGCCACCAGCAGAACCCCACAGGAGGGGATAGAGACCCAGTACTTC. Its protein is CATSRTPQEGIETQYF.

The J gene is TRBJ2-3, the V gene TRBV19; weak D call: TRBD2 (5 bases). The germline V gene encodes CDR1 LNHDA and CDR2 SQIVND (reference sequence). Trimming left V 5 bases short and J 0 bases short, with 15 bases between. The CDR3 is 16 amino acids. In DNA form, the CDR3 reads TGTGCCAGTAGTTTCAAAGGGAGTGCTAGCACAGATACGCAGTATTTT. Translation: CASSFKGSASTDTQYF.

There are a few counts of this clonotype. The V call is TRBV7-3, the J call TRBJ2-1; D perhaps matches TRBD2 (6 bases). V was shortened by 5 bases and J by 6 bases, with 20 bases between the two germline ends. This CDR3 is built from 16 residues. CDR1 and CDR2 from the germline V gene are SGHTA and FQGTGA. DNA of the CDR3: TGTGCCAGCAGCCCGACTCCGGGACTCATTCCCAATGAGCAGTTCTTC. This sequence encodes CASSPTPGLIPNEQFF.

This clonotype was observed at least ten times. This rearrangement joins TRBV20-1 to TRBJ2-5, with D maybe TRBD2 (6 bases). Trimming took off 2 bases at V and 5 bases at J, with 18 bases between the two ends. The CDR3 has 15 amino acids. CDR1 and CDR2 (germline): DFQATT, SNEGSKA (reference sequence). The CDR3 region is CSARRLAQAGETQYF. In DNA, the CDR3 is TGCAGTGCTAGAAGGCTAGCGCAAGCAGGGGAGACCCAGTACTTC.

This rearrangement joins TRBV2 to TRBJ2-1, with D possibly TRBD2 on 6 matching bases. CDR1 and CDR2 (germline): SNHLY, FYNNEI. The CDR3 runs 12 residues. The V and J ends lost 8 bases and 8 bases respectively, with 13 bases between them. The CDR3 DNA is TGTGCCAGCGGGAGGATTATTTATGAGCAGTTCTTC. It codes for CASGRIIYEQFF.

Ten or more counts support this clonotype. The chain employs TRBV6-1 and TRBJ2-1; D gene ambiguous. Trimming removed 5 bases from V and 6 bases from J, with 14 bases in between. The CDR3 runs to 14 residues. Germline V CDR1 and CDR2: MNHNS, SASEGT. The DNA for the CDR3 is TGTGCCAGCAGTTATACGAGCATACGCAATGAGCAGTTCTTC. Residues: CASSYTSIRNEQFF.

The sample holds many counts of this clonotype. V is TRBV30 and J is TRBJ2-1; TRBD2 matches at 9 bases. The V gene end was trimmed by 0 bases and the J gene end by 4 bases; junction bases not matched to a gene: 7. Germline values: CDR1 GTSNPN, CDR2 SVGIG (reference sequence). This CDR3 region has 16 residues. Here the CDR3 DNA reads TGTGCCTGGAGTGTAGGGCTAGCGGGACCGTACAATGAGCAGTTCTTC. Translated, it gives CAWSVGLAGPYNEQFF.

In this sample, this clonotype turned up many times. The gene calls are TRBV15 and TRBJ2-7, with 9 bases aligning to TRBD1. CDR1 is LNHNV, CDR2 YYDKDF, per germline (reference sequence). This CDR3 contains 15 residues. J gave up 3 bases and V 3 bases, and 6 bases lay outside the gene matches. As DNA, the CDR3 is TGTGCCACCAGCAGCTCCGGGACAGGGAGCTACGAGCAGTACTTC. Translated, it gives CATSSSGTGSYEQYF.

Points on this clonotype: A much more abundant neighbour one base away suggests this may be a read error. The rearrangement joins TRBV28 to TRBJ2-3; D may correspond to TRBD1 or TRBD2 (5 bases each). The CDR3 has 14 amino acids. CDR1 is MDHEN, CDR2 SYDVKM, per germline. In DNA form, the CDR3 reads TGTACCAGCAGTTCCCAGGGACCCACAGATACGCAGTATTTT. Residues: CTSSSQGPTDTQYF. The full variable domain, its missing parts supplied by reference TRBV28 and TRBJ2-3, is DVKVTQSSRYLVKRTGEKVFLECVQDMDHENMFWYRQDPGLGLRLIYFSYDVKMKEKGDIPEGYSVSREKKERFSLILESASTNQTSMYLCTSSSQGPTDTQYFGPGTRLTVL.

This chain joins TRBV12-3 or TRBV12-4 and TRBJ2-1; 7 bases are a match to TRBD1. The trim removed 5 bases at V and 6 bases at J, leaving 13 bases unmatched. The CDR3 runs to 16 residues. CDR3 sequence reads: CASSKRQGLLRNEQFF. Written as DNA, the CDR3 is TGTGCCAGCAGTAAAAGACAGGGCCTTTTGCGCAATGAGCAGTTCTTC.

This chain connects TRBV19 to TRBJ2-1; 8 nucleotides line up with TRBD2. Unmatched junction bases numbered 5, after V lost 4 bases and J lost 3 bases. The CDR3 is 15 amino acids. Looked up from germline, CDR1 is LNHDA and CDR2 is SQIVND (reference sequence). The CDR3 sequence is CASSTGAGDYNEQFF. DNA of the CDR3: TGTGCCAGTAGTACGGGAGCGGGAGACTACAATGAGCAGTTCTTC.

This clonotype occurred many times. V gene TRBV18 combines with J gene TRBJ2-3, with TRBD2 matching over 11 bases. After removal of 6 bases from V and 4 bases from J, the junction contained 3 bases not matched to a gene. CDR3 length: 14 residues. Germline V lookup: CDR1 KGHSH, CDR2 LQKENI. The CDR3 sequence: CASSRLAGSDTQYF. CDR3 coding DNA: TGTGCCAGCTCCCGACTAGCGGGATCAGATACGCAGTATTTT.

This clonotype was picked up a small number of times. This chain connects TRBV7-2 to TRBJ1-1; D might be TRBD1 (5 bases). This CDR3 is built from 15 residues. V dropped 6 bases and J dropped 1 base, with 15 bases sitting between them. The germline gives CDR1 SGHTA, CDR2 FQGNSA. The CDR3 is CASRTPGQANTEAFF. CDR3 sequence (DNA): TGTGCCAGCAGGACCCCGGGGCAAGCGAACACTGAAGCTTTCTTT. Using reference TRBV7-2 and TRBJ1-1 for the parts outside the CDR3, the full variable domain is GAGVSQSPSNKVTEKGKDVELRCDPISGHTALYWYRQSLGQGLEFLIYFQGNSAPDKSGLPSDRFSAERTGGSVSTLTIQRTQQEDSAVYLCASRTPGQANTEAFFGQGTRLTVV.

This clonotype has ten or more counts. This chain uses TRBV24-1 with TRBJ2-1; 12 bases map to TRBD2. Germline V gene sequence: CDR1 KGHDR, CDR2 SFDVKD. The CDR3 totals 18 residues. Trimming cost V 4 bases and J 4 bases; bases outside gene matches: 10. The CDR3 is CATSDDTSGRWVYNEQFF. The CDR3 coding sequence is TGTGCCACCAGTGACGACACTAGCGGGAGGTGGGTTTACAATGAGCAGTTCTTC.

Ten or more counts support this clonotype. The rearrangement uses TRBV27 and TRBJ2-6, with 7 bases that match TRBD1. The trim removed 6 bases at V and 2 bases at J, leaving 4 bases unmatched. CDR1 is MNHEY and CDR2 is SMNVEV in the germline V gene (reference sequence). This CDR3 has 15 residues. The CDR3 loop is CASRPGQTGANVLTF. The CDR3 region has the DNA TGTGCCAGCAGACCGGGACAGACTGGGGCCAACGTCCTGACTTTC.